This T cell receptor (beta chain) emerged from a study of blood T cell repertoires in COVID-19. Study details: Researchers got acute and convalescent COVID-19 samples from the United States, Italy and Spain. T cells, B-cell-depleted T cells, or PBMCs provided the cDNA or gDNA that served as material.

Original processing notes: Amplification from reference gene primers served as the basis for estimated nucleated cell counts. Some clones are missing from TCRdb's copy, which holds only in-frame ones; the method was immunoSEQ multiplex PCR. For V, J and clone size, that table is used; D and trimming come from the DNA. The table has 130,000 or so clones, approximately 86% seen once. J lost 6 bases, V lost 2 bases, and 4 bases had no gene match. Germline V gene sequence: CDR1 MNHEY, CDR2 SVGEGT. The CDR3 is made up of 15 amino acids. The V gene is TRBV6-2 or TRBV6-3, the J gene TRBJ1-5; TRBD1 aligns across 10 bases. The sequenced sample consisted of peripheral blood. The clonotype comes from a woman aged 45-65 years who had recovered from COVID-19. CDR3 protein: CASSYGTGAIQPQHF. The CDR3 bases are TGTGCCAGCAGTTACGGGACAGGGGCTATTCAGCCCCAGCATTTT.